A single sample gave rise to the 20 T cell receptor beta chains below, sequenced in a study of T-cell memory formation after mild COVID-19. TCRdb ran MiXCR on the 5' RACE reads and lists one entry per CDR3 protein. The sample shows roughly 150,000 distinct CDR3 sequences, about 25% of them seen only once. The sample comprised PBMCs or a T cell subset sorted from them (not recorded which). These TCRs come from an adult woman who had mild COVID-19 (a few samples of this study predate the infection). Cell type and time point are not known.

The chain couples TRBV28 to TRBJ2-7; maybe TRBD2 (5 bases). CDR1 is MDHEN and CDR2 is SYDVKM in the germline V gene. This CDR3 is 11 amino acids long. V shed 10 bases and J shed 7 bases, with 14 bases lying between them. The CDR3 here is CAIEGTGEQYF. The CDR3 nucleotides read TGTGCCATAGAGGGAACGGGTGAGCAGTACTTC.

This chain uses TRBV6-2 or TRBV6-3 with TRBJ2-7; 9 bases match TRBD2. The germline V gene has CDR1 MNHEY and CDR2 SVGEGT. The CDR3 spans 17 residues. Trimming cost V 3 bases and J 3 bases; bases outside gene matches: 12. In nucleotides, the CDR3 is TGTGCCAGCAGTTATTGGCTAGCGGGAAGCCGGAGCTACGAGCAGTACTTC. Protein product: CASSYWLAGSRSYEQYF.

This clonotype has a handful of counts. This rearrangement joins TRBV7-6 to TRBJ2-7, with D possibly called TRBD1 or TRBD2 (5 bases each). CDR1 and CDR2 from the germline V gene are SGHVS and FNYEAQ. Trimming took off 0 bases at V and 7 bases at J, with 16 bases between the two ends. This CDR3 contains 15 residues. CDR3 sequence: CASSLAPGTAGEQYF. CDR3 DNA sequence: TGTGCCAGCAGCTTAGCGCCTGGGACCGCCGGGGAGCAGTACTTC.

The V and J genes are TRBV4-2 and TRBJ2-1, with D perhaps matching TRBD2 (6 bases). Trimming shortened V by 1 base and J by 7 bases, and 8 bases separated the two germline ends. The CDR3 has 13 residues. Germline CDR1 and CDR2: LGHNA and YNFKEQ. The CDR3 DNA follows: TGTGCCAGCAGCCAAGTTCTAGCGAATGAGCAGTTCTTC. It specifies CASSQVLANEQFF.

There are a few counts of this clonotype. V usage is TRBV24-1 and J usage is TRBJ2-1, with a tentative D call TRBD2 (6 bases). The germline gives CDR1 KGHDR, CDR2 SFDVKD. CDR3 length: 13 amino acids. V was pared by 8 bases and J by 7 bases, with 14 bases between. The CDR3 DNA reads as TGTGCCACCACCGCGGGGTCATGGAATGAGCAGTTCTTC. Its protein is CATTAGSWNEQFF.

The V call is TRBV15, the J call TRBJ1-2; possibly TRBD1 for D (6 bases). CDR1 is LNHNV and CDR2 is YYDKDF in the germline V gene (reference sequence). Trimming took 3 bases from V and 2 from J, leaving 7 bases between them. The CDR3 covers 13 residues. CDR3 amino acids: CATSSTGNYGYTF. Written as DNA, the CDR3 is TGTGCCACCAGCAGCACAGGGAACTATGGCTACACCTTC.

There are a few counts of this clonotype. The chain couples TRBV27 to TRBJ2-1; 8 positions agree with TRBD1. Trimming cost V 4 bases and J 6 bases; bases outside gene matches: 5. This CDR3 region has 14 residues. CDR1 is MNHEY, CDR2 SMNVEV, per germline (reference sequence). The CDR3 DNA reads TGTGCCAGCAGTTCGACAGGGGTTGTCAATGAGCAGTTCTTC. Translation gives CASSSTGVVNEQFF.

The chain couples TRBV27 to TRBJ2-3, with 8 bases aligning to TRBD2. J lost 2 bases, V lost 5 bases, and 6 bases had no gene match. The CDR3 is made up of 15 amino acids. Germline V gives CDR1 MNHEY, CDR2 SMNVEV (reference sequence). CDR3 DNA: TGTGCCAGCAGTAGTATAGCGGGATTCACAGATACGCAGTATTTT. It encodes CASSSIAGFTDTQYF.

In DNA form, the CDR3 reads TGCAGCGCTGCCCCCACTGGGCTGAACACTGAAGCTTTCTTT. Residues: CSAAPTGLNTEAFF. The chain combines TRBV29-1 with TRBJ1-1; D uncertain. Per germline, CDR1 SQVTM and CDR2 ANQGSEA. Trimming removed 7 bases at V and 0 bases at J, with 15 bases between. The CDR3 is made up of 14 amino acids.

This chain connects TRBV29-1 to TRBJ2-2; D possibly matches TRBD1 or TRBD2 (6 bases each). Trimming took off 7 bases at V and 0 bases at J, with 12 bases between the two ends. Per the germline V gene, CDR1 is SQVTM and CDR2 is ANQGSEA. This CDR3 is built from 14 residues. CDR3 in DNA: TGCAGCGGTTCGGGGGCGGCGAACACCGGGGAGCTGTTTTTT. Translating gives CSGSGAANTGELFF.

This clonotype was seen a few times. This rearrangement joins TRBV15 to TRBJ2-3, with no clear D. Germline V gene data show CDR1 as LNHNV and CDR2 as YYDKDF (reference sequence). V was shortened by 9 bases and J by 4 bases, with 14 bases between the two germline ends. This CDR3 comprises 13 residues. Here the CDR3 reads CATASVGADTQYF. The CDR3 DNA reads as TGTGCCACTGCATCGGTGGGCGCAGATACGCAGTATTTT.

The chain recombines TRBV3-1 with TRBJ2-7; D call uncertain. With 0 bases removed from V and 5 bases from J, the gap between germline ends came to 8 bases. The CDR3 length is 13 residues. Germline V CDR1 and CDR2: LGHDT, YNNKEL (reference sequence). The CDR3 region is CASSQDPGDEQYF. Written as DNA, the CDR3 is TGTGCCAGCAGCCAAGATCCTGGGGACGAGCAGTACTTC.

The rearrangement joins TRBV4-3 to TRBJ2-7, with D possibly matching TRBD1 (6 bases). The CDR3 runs 14 residues. Trimming took off 0 bases at V and 2 bases at J, with 8 bases between the two ends. Germline V gene lookup returns CDR1 LGHNA and CDR2 YSLEER. As DNA, the CDR3 is TGCGCCAGCAGCCAAGATACAGGGCCCTACGAGCAGTACTTC. Translating gives CASSQDTGPYEQYF.

The chain is built from TRBV6-4 and TRBJ1-2; D remains unclear. The V gene lost 3 bases and the J gene lost 2 bases, with 13 bases spanning the gap. The CDR3 covers 15 residues. Germline V lookup: CDR1 MRHNA, CDR2 SNTAGT. The CDR3 DNA follows: TGTGCCAGCAGTGAGACTGAGCTTGGGAACTATGGCTACACCTTC. Its translation is CASSETELGNYGYTF.

This clonotype was counted ten times or more. The V call is TRBV11-2, the J call TRBJ1-2; 8 bases fit TRBD1. CDR3 length equals 16 residues. V dropped 0 bases and J dropped 2; count of bases not matched to a gene: 5. Germline V gene lookup returns CDR1 SGHAT and CDR2 FQNNGV. CDR3: CASSLDTGTGNYGYTF. The CDR3 nucleotides are TGTGCCAGCAGCTTAGATACCGGGACAGGCAACTATGGCTACACCTTC.

The count of this clonotype is one. The chain is built from TRBV7-9 and TRBJ1-5; D may be TRBD1 (5 bases). Trimming removed 4 bases from V and 9 bases from J, with 28 bases in between. The CDR3 contains 18 residues. The germline V gene encodes CDR1 SEHNR and CDR2 FQNEAQ (reference sequence). The CDR3 sequence is CASSSSDQKILDSWPQHF. Here the CDR3 DNA reads TGTGCCAGCAGCTCATCGGACCAGAAGATACTTGACAGTTGGCCCCAGCATTTT.

CDR3 loop: CASSPTTDPFNEQFF. Here the CDR3 DNA reads TGTGCCAGCAGTCCCACGACGGACCCCTTCAATGAGCAGTTCTTC. This chain links TRBV6-2 or TRBV6-3 with TRBJ2-1; D is ambiguous. Between the trimmed V and J ends, which lost 5 bases and 6 bases, there was a span of 17 bases. The CDR3 loop spans 15 amino acids. Germline CDR1 MNHEY, CDR2 SVGEGT.

This clonotype was seen a handful of times. The chain joins TRBV13 to TRBJ2-2; D gene unclear. Trimming removed 0 bases from V and 4 bases from J, with 12 bases in between. Per the germline V gene, CDR1 is PRHDT and CDR2 is FYEKMQ (reference sequence). The CDR3 consists of 16 residues. The CDR3 DNA reads TGTGCCAGCAGCTTAGGCCCTGGTTACGGCACCGGGGAGCTGTTTTTT. It translates to CASSLGPGYGTGELFF.

The gene calls are TRBV4-3 and TRBJ1-2, with 8 nucleotides matching TRBD1. Looked up from germline, CDR1 is LGHNA and CDR2 is YSLEER. The V segment lost 0 bases and the J segment 8 bases; nucleotides outside the gene matches: 8. The CDR3 sequence is 15 residues long. CDR3 coding DNA: TGCGCCAGCAGCCAAGAAGACAGGGGCGCCCGCGGCTACACCTTC. Residues: CASSQEDRGARGYTF.

The gene calls are TRBV24-1 and TRBJ2-5; D gene ambiguous. The CDR3 totals 14 residues. Trimming removed 3 bases at V and 4 bases at J, with 11 bases between. Germline CDR1 is KGHDR and CDR2 is SFDVKD. CDR3 protein: CATSDREGRETQYF. CDR3 in DNA: TGTGCCACCAGTGATAGAGAAGGTAGAGAGACCCAGTACTTC.